This TCR beta chain originates from a study of vaccination and CD4 T cells after COVID-19. For the study at large: The stimulating agents, overlapping spike peptides, came from SARS-CoV-2, HCoV-NL63, HCoV-OC43 and HCoV-229E.

V was trimmed by 2 bases and J by 4 bases, leaving 6 bases between them. The CDR3 runs 12 residues. Looked up from germline, CDR1 is LNHDA and CDR2 is SQIVND (reference sequence). Concerning this clonotype: Its antigen is as yet unknown.

The sample's treatment: roughly ten-day PBMC culture with coronavirus spike peptide pools or control peptides (ViraFEST assay). Antigen-specific T cells were expanded with peptide pools by ViraFEST, and TCRs were then sequenced. At both days 3 and 7, half the medium was replaced with fresh IL-2 medium. The Oncomine TCR Beta short-read assay was applied to DNA of cultured CD4+ T cells. DNA came from CD4+ T cells after culture. TCRdb ran MiXCR on the PCR reads and lists one entry per CDR3 protein. The table records 15,000 to 20,000 distinct CDR3 sequences, 47% of them present only once. This receptor was taken from a human donor with COVID-19. This chain uses TRBV19 with TRBJ2-7; D is undetermined. Sequenced: cultured CD4+ T cells from blood. The CDR3: CASSISGYEQYF. In DNA, the CDR3 is TGTGCCAGTAGTATATCTGGATACGAGCAGTACTTC.